These T cell receptor beta chains were read from a single sample in a study of CD4 and CD8 cells across lung adenocarcinoma regions. TCRdb processed the PCR reads anew with MiXCR; each CDR3 protein has one entry. The sample has roughly 8,400 distinct CDR3 sequences, about 50% seen once. Source material: CD8+ T cells from the center of a lung tumor. The receptors were gathered from a male donor with lung adenocarcinoma. The CD4 and CD8 labels of this study may be unreliable. Each CDR3 is given without its conserved first and last residue. Fields, in order: J gene, CDR3 length, V gene, clone size, CDR3 protein. Clone size is shown for a subset of rows, as once, few, many or a class of expanded clone.

j_gene: TRBJ2-3; len: 12; v_gene: TRBV6-1; abundance: medium-sized; CDR3aa: ASSEPRLTDTQY
j_gene: NA; len: 12; v_gene: TRBV27; abundance: NA; CDR3aa: ASRGLAGGLEQY
j_gene: TRBJ2-5; len: 12; v_gene: TRBV30; abundance: NA; CDR3aa: AWSSQAGAETQY
j_gene: TRBJ1-1; len: 12; v_gene: TRBV6-4; abundance: many; CDR3aa: ASRTGAMNTEAF
j_gene: TRBJ2-5; len: 13; v_gene: TRBV24-1; abundance: many; CDR3aa: ATSGGQGKGETQY
j_gene: TRBJ2-2; len: 11; v_gene: TRBV7-2; abundance: many; CDR3aa: ASSLEGPGELF
j_gene: NA; len: 13; v_gene: TRBV6-1; abundance: NA; CDR3aa: ASSDRDRTLYEQY
j_gene: TRBJ1-1; len: 12; v_gene: TRBV6-4; abundance: many; CDR3aa: ASSSSPGNTEAF
j_gene: TRBJ2-3; len: 15; v_gene: TRBV10-1; abundance: few; CDR3aa: AILKNGHLLNTDTQY
j_gene: TRBJ1-4; len: 13; v_gene: TRBV6-1; abundance: many; CDR3aa: ASSEARGGVEKLF
j_gene: NA; len: 11; v_gene: TRBV6-1; abundance: NA; CDR3aa: ASSGQPNYEQY
j_gene: TRBJ2-3; len: 13; v_gene: TRBV6-2/TRBV6-3; abundance: many; CDR3aa: ASSYSAGDTDTQY
j_gene: TRBJ2-4; len: 13; v_gene: TRBV10-1; abundance: once; CDR3aa: ASLLGRKAKNTQY
j_gene: TRBJ2-5; len: 15; v_gene: TRBV5-4; abundance: many; CDR3aa: ASSQDLAGARGETQY
j_gene: TRBJ2-3; len: 12; v_gene: TRBV12-3/TRBV12-4; abundance: NA; CDR3aa: ASVDGALTDTQY
j_gene: TRBJ2-2; len: 15; v_gene: TRBV5-1; abundance: NA; CDR3aa: ASSFLAGGANTGELF
j_gene: TRBJ2-2; len: 14; v_gene: TRBV5-1; abundance: NA; CDR3aa: ASSLMGSFGAGELF
j_gene: NA; len: 13; v_gene: TRBV6-5; abundance: NA; CDR3aa: ASSYSHGTAYEQY
j_gene: TRBJ1-1; len: 12; v_gene: TRBV6-5; abundance: many; CDR3aa: ASSYSGGATEAF
j_gene: TRBJ2-1; len: 14; v_gene: TRBV6-1; abundance: few; CDR3aa: ASSPLGLEHYNEQF
j_gene: TRBJ1-2; len: 14; v_gene: TRBV20-1; abundance: NA; CDR3aa: SARVVGWGFNYGYT
j_gene: NA; len: 10; v_gene: TRBV6-1; abundance: few; CDR3aa: ASSPNQETQY
j_gene: TRBJ2-5; len: 13; v_gene: TRBV4-1; abundance: many; CDR3aa: ASSQVTRAGETQY
j_gene: TRBJ1-2; len: 9; v_gene: TRBV6-1; abundance: many; CDR3aa: ASNEGVGYT
j_gene: NA; len: 14; v_gene: TRBV6-5; abundance: few; CDR3aa: ASSYSPTSGLYEQY
j_gene: NA; len: 11; v_gene: TRBV11-2; abundance: NA; CDR3aa: ASSLDTTYEQY
j_gene: TRBJ2-1; len: 15; v_gene: TRBV3-1; abundance: few; CDR3aa: ASSQGGTRRYSNEQF
j_gene: TRBJ1-2; len: 12; v_gene: TRBV6-5; abundance: few; CDR3aa: ASSYVGTDYGYT
j_gene: TRBJ2-3; len: 14; v_gene: TRBV7-2; abundance: NA; CDR3aa: ASSPGIAGGLNTQY